The T cell receptor (beta chain) described here comes from a study of OX40 agonist ivuxolimab in advanced cancers. Overall study context: Ivuxolimab, an agonistic anti-OX40 (CD134) antibody, was given to patients. Findings and limits, study-wide: Clonal expansion by week 6 occurred in CD4+ and CD8+ blood T cells (at 0.1 to 3.0 mg/kg).

Data came from immunoSEQ multiplex PCR; TCRdb stores just in-frame clones and leaves some out. Among over 45,000 clones listed, around nine tenths were seen once. To note about this clone: Its specificity is unknown.

V lost 2 bases and J 1 base, leaving 6 bases between the germline ends. This CDR3 has 13 amino acids. Germline-derived CDR1 and CDR2 are SGHTS and YDEGEE. Enrollment shut out patients with autoimmune disease history or systemic immunosuppression. Sampling of blood occurred at baseline, cycle 4 day 1, and cycle 7 day 1. The source of this sequence is an adult with an advanced solid tumor such as melanoma, head and neck, liver or kidney cancer. The starting material was CD4+ or CD8+ T cells sorted from blood, obtained in a trial of the OX40 agonist ivuxolimab. This chain links TRBV5-8 with TRBJ1-1; the D is unclear. The CDR3 spells CASSFGQNTEAFF. CDR3 sequence (DNA): TGTGCCAGCAGCTTCGGGCAGAACACTGAAGCTTTCTTT.